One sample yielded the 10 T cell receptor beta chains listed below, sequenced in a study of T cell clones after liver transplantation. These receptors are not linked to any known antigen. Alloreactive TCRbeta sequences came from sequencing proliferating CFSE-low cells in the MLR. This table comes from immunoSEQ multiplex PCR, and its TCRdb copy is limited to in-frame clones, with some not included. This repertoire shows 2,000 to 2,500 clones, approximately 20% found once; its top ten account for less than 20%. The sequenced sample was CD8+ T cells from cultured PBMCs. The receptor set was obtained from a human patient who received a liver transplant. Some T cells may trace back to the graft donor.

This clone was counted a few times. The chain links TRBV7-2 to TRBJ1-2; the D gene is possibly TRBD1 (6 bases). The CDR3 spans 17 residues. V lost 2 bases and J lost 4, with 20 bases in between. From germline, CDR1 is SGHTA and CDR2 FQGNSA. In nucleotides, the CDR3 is TGTGCCAGCAGCTTAACAGCGGGCGAGGGGGGACCCTATGGCTACACCTTC. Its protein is CASSLTAGEGGPYGYTF.

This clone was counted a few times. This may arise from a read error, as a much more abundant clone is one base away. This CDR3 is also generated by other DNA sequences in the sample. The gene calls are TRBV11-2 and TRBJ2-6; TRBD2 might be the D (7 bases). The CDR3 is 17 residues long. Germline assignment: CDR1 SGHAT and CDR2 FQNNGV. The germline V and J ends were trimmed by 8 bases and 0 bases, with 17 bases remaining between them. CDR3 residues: CASGGAQVISGANVLTF. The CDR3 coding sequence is TGTGCCAGCGGGGGGGCCCAGGTTATCTCTGGGGCCAACGTCCTGACTTTC.

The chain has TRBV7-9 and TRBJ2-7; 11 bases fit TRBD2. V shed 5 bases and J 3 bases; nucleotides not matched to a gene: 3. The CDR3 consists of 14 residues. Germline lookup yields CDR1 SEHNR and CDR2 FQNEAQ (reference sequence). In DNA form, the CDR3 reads TGTGCCAGCAGCGAAGGACTAGCGGGCTACGAGCAGTACTTC. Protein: CASSEGLAGYEQYF.

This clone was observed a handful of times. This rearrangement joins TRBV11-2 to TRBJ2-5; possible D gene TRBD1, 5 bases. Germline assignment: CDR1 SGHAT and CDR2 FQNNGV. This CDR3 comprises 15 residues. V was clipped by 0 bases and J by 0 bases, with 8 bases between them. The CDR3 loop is CASSLEAGNQETQYF. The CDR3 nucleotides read TGTGCCAGCAGCTTAGAGGCAGGGAACCAAGAGACCCAGTACTTC. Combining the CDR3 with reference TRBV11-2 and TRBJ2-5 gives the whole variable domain EAGVAQSPRYKIIEKRQSVAFWCNPISGHATLYWYQQILGQGPKLLIQFQNNGVVDDSQLPKDRFSAERLKGVDSTLKIQPAKLEDSAVYLCASSLEAGNQETQYFGPGTRLLVL.

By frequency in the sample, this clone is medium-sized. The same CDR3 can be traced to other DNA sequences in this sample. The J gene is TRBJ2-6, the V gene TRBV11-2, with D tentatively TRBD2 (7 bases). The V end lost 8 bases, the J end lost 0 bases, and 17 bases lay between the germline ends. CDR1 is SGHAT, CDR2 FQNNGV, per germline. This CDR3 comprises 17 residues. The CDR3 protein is CASGGAQVISGANVLTF. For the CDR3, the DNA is TGTGCCAGCGGGGGGGCACAGGTTATCTCTGGGGCCAACGTCCTGACTTTC.

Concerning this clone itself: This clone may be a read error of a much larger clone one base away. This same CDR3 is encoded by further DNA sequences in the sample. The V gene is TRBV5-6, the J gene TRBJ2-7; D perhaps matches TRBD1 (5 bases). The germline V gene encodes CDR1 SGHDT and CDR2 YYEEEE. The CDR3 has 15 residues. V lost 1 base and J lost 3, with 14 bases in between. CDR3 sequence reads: CASSLRGDPVYEQYF. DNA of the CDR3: TGTGCCAGCAGCTTGAGGGGTGATCCCGTCTACGAGCAGTACTTC. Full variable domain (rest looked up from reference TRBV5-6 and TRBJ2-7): DAGVTQSPTHLIKTRGQQVTLRCSPKSGHDTVSWYQQALGQGPQFIFQYYEEEERQRGNFPDRFSGHQFPNYSSELNVNALLLGDSALYLCASSLRGDPVYEQYFGPGTRLTVT.

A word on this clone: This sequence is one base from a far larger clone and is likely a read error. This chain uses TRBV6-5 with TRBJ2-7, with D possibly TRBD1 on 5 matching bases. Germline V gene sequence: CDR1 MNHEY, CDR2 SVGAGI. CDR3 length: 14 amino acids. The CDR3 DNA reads TGTGCCATCAGTTTAGGGGCCAATAACTACGAGCAGTACTTC. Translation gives CAISLGANNYEQYF.

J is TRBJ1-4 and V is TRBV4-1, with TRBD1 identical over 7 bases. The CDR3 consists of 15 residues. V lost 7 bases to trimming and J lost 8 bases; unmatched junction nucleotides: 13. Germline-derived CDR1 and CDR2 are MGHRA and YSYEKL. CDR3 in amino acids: CASTPVRGFGEKLFF. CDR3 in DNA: TGCGCCAGCACCCCCGTCAGGGGGTTCGGAGAAAAACTGTTTTTT.

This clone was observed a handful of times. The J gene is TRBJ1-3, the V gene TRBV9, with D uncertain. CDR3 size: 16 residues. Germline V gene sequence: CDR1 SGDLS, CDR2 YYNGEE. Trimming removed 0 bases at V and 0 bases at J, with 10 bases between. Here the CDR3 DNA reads TGTGCCAGCAGCGTAGGTGGAGGGTTCTCTGGAAACACCATATATTTT. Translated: CASSVGGGFSGNTIYF.

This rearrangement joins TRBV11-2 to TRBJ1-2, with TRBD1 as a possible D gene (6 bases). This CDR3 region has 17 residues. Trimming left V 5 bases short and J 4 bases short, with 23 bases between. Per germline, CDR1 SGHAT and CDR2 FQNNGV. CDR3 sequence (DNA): TGTGCCAGCAGCACTAGGACAGCAAGCAGAAAGACCTATGGCTACACCTTC. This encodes CASSTRTASRKTYGYTF. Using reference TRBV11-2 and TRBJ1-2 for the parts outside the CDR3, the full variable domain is EAGVAQSPRYKIIEKRQSVAFWCNPISGHATLYWYQQILGQGPKLLIQFQNNGVVDDSQLPKDRFSAERLKGVDSTLKIQPAKLEDSAVYLCASSTRTASRKTYGYTFGSGTRLTVV.